A single sample gave rise to the 28 T cell receptor beta chains below, sequenced in a study of T-cell memory formation after mild COVID-19. MiXCR, run by TCRdb on the 5' RACE reads, gives a single entry per CDR3 protein. The sample includes 350,000 to 400,000 distinct CDR3 sequences, around 14% seen only once; the top ten take 22%. The source material was PBMCs or a T cell subset sorted from them (not recorded which). All receptors come from a man aged 18 to 30 who had mild COVID-19 (a few samples of this study predate the infection). Cell type and time point are not known.

This chain links TRBV20-1 with TRBJ2-7; the D is unclear. The V gene's germline CDR1 is DFQATT and CDR2 SNEGSKA (reference sequence). Trimming removed 5 bases from V and 4 bases from J, with 9 bases in between. This CDR3 contains 11 residues. The CDR3 DNA is TGCAGTGCTTCGTGGTCGTACGAGCAGTACTTC. Its protein product is CSASWSYEQYF.

This clonotype has a handful of counts. V is TRBV12-3 or TRBV12-4 and J is TRBJ2-7, with D unresolved. The CDR3 is made up of 14 amino acids. V lost 5 bases and J lost 2, with 13 bases in between. In nucleotides, the CDR3 is TGTGCCAGCAGTACTACCGGGCTTACCTACGAGCAGTACGTC. Amino acid sequence: CASSTTGLTYEQYV.

This chain connects TRBV2 to TRBJ1-1; perhaps TRBD1 as D (5 bases). This CDR3 contains 14 residues. The V gene's germline CDR1 is SNHLY and CDR2 FYNNEI. Trimming removed 5 bases at V and 10 bases at J, with 20 bases between. CDR3 sequence reads: CASSPEGATVGAFF. The CDR3 nucleotides are TGTGCCAGCAGTCCCGAAGGGGCGACGGTGGGAGCTTTCTTT.

This rearrangement joins TRBV23-1 to TRBJ1-6; 7 nucleotides match TRBD1. TRBV23-1 is annotated as an ORF whose role is uncertain. The CDR3 runs 19 residues. After removal of 0 bases from V and 3 bases from J, the junction contained 11 bases not matched to a gene. As DNA, the CDR3 is TGCGCCAGCAGTCAATCGCGGACAGGCCCTCCCCGCTATAATTCACCCCTCCACTTT. Translating gives CASSQSRTGPPRYNSPLHF.

This clonotype has more than one count but fewer than ten. This chain joins TRBV7-8 and TRBJ2-1; unclear D gene. There are 15 residues in the CDR3. In germline, CDR1 is SGHVS, CDR2 FQNEAQ. V gave up 2 bases and J gave up 4 bases, with 12 bases separating them. In DNA, the CDR3 is TGTGCCAGCAGCTTAACCCAGCTCGGATACAATGAGCAGTTCTTC. Residues: CASSLTQLGYNEQFF.

The chain uses TRBV30 and TRBJ2-7; D gene uncertain. V lost 2 bases and J 7 bases, leaving 9 bases between the germline ends. CDR1 is GTSNPN, CDR2 SVGIG, per germline (reference sequence). There are 11 residues in the CDR3. The CDR3 sequence: CAWSNYLEQYF. CDR3 bases: TGTGCCTGGAGTAATTATCTGGAGCAGTACTTC.

This clonotype was found many times. The chain links TRBV4-1 to TRBJ2-5; 13 bases line up with TRBD2. CDR1 MGHRA and CDR2 YSYEKL come from the germline V gene. The ends lost 4 bases at V and 2 bases at J; junction bases unmatched: 4. The CDR3 extends over 16 amino acids. CDR3 sequence reads: CASSLRTSGGQETQYF. The CDR3 DNA sequence: TGCGCCAGCAGCCTGAGGACTAGCGGGGGTCAAGAGACCCAGTACTTC.

This clonotype was picked up a small number of times. The chain joins TRBV2 to TRBJ1-1; 9 nucleotides align to TRBD1. CDR3 length: 13 residues. Germline V gives CDR1 SNHLY, CDR2 FYNNEI. V shed 8 bases and J 8 bases; nucleotides not matched to a gene: 9. The CDR3 spells CASYIPGQGEAFF. CDR3 bases: TGTGCCAGCTACATCCCGGGACAGGGAGAAGCTTTCTTT.

J is TRBJ1-2 and V is TRBV11-2; D might be TRBD1 (5 bases). CDR1 SGHAT and CDR2 FQNNGV come from the germline V gene. V lost 1 base and J lost 6, with 12 bases in between. The length of the CDR3 is 14 residues. In nucleotides, the CDR3 is TGTGCCAGCAGCTTAGCCAGGAGGGGACATGGCTACACCTTC. Its translation: CASSLARRGHGYTF.

This clonotype was seen more than once but under ten times. This rearrangement joins TRBV28 to TRBJ2-7; D perhaps matches TRBD1 (8 bases). The germline CDR1 and CDR2 sequences are MDHEN and SYDVKM. V was trimmed by 5 bases and J by 6 bases, leaving 23 bases between them. CDR3 length: 16 residues. CDR3 amino acids: CASSPPGDRGGSEQYV. The CDR3 nucleotides are TGTGCCAGCAGTCCCCCAGGAGACAGGGGAGGGTCCGAGCAGTACGTC.

This clonotype came up a few times. The chain combines TRBV27 with TRBJ2-1; D possibly corresponds to TRBD1 (6 bases). Germline loops: CDR1 MNHEY, CDR2 SMNVEV (reference sequence). This CDR3 has 15 amino acids. V was clipped by 7 bases and J by 6 bases, with 19 bases between them. CDR3 nucleotide sequence: TGTGCCAGCAACCGGGGACAAGGGTCTCCCAATGAGCAGTTCTTC. It codes for CASNRGQGSPNEQFF.

V is TRBV5-1 and J is TRBJ2-7; 7 bases agree with TRBD2. This CDR3 has 15 residues. J lost 4 bases, V lost 0 bases, and 7 bases had no gene match. Looked up from germline, CDR1 is SGHRS and CDR2 is YFSETQ. The CDR3 loop is CASSLEWLADYEQYF. CDR3 coding DNA: TGCGCCAGCAGCTTGGAGTGGCTAGCGGATTACGAGCAGTACTTC.

The CDR3 spells CASSSPTSGGRTDTQYF. The CDR3 DNA reads as TGCGCCAGCAGCTCCCCGACTAGCGGGGGGAGAACAGATACGCAGTATTTT. The rearrangement joins TRBV5-1 to TRBJ2-3; 13 nucleotides align to TRBD2. V dropped 3 bases and J dropped 3; count of bases not matched to a gene: 7. Germline values: CDR1 SGHRS, CDR2 YFSETQ. This CDR3 has 17 residues.

This clonotype has a handful of counts. Being one base from a much bigger clone, this may be a read error. The V call is TRBV5-1, the J call TRBJ1-5, with D hard to call. This CDR3 has 11 residues. In germline, CDR1 is SGHRS, CDR2 YFSETQ. V was cut by 1 base and J by 7 bases, with 3 bases left in between. This CDR3 is CASSLRQPQHF. For the CDR3, the DNA is TGCGCCAGCAGCTTGAGGCAGCCCCAGCATTTT.

This clonotype was counted between two and nine times. The chain uses TRBV4-1 and TRBJ1-5; 7 nucleotides agree with TRBD1. Unmatched junction bases numbered 9, after V lost 6 bases and J lost 4 bases. This CDR3 spans 15 amino acids. Germline V gene sequence: CDR1 MGHRA, CDR2 YSYEKL. CDR3 nucleotides: TGCGCCAGCAGACCCGTCGCAGGGGGAAATCAGCCCCAGCATTTT. Translating it yields CASRPVAGGNQPQHF.

This clonotype was picked up many times. This chain links TRBV12-3 or TRBV12-4 with TRBJ2-3; TRBD2 matches at 8 bases. V shed 11 bases, J shed 5 bases, and the junction held 12 bases outside the gene matches. The CDR3 length is 14 residues. The CDR3 loop is CAAAGGLVKDTQYF. For the CDR3, the DNA is TGTGCCGCCGCCGGGGGACTAGTCAAAGATACGCAGTATTTT.

This clonotype occurred many times. The chain couples TRBV7-8 to TRBJ1-1; D is ambiguous. In germline, CDR1 is SGHVS, CDR2 FQNEAQ. Trimming removed 1 base from V and 5 bases from J, with 5 bases in between. The CDR3 has 12 amino acids. CDR3 nucleotide sequence: TGTGCCAGCAGCTTAGTTCTGACTGAAGCTTTCTTT. It translates to CASSLVLTEAFF.

A few counts support this clonotype. V and J are TRBV7-9 and TRBJ2-1, with D unresolved. The ends were cut back, 0 bases at V and 5 bases at J, with 8 bases in the middle. The V gene's germline CDR1 is SEHNR and CDR2 FQNEAQ (reference sequence). The CDR3 consists of 14 residues. The CDR3 nucleotides are TGTGCCAGCAGCTTAGCAAACTATAACAATGAGCAGTTCTTC. Protein sequence: CASSLANYNNEQFF.

This clonotype has a handful of counts. The CDR3 DNA reads TGTGCCAGCAGTGCCAGGGGGCGAGGGAACACTGAAGCTTTCTTT. Its protein is CASSARGRGNTEAFF. The rearrangement joins TRBV2 to TRBJ1-1; 8 bases map to TRBD1. The CDR3 consists of 15 residues. Per the germline V gene, CDR1 is SNHLY and CDR2 is FYNNEI. V was clipped by 4 bases and J by 1 base; unmatched bases: 5. Full variable domain (missing parts from reference TRBV2 and TRBJ1-1): EPEVTQTPSHQVTQMGQEVILRCVPISNHLYFYWYRQILGQKVEFLVSFYNNEISEKSEIFDDQFSVERPDGSNFTLKIRSTKLEDSAMYFCASSARGRGNTEAFFGQGTRLTVV.

There are a few counts of this clonotype. The CDR3 is CAISEWVAGDQETQYF. In DNA form, the CDR3 reads TGTGCCATCAGTGAGTGGGTAGCGGGGGACCAAGAGACCCAGTACTTC. The rearrangement uses TRBV10-3 and TRBJ2-5; TRBD2 agrees at 9 bases. The CDR3 consists of 16 residues. Looked up from germline, CDR1 is ENHRY and CDR2 is SYGVKD. V was pared by 1 base and J by 0 bases, with 3 bases of the junction left unmatched.

The V call is TRBV14, the J call TRBJ2-6, with D perhaps TRBD1 or TRBD2 (5 bases each). Germline V lookup: CDR1 SGHDN, CDR2 FVKESK. The CDR3 spans 17 residues. V was clipped by 0 bases and J by 2 bases, with 11 bases between them. As DNA, the CDR3 is TGTGCCAGCAGCCAAGATTGGGGGTGGGCTGGGGCCAACGTCCTGACTTTC. It translates to CASSQDWGWAGANVLTF.

The rearrangement uses TRBV5-5 and TRBJ2-7; 14 bases are shared with TRBD2. Germline V gene sequence: CDR1 SGHKS, CDR2 YYEKEE (reference sequence). The CDR3 runs 18 residues. Trimming cost V 4 bases and J 2 bases; bases outside gene matches: 11. CDR3 DNA sequence: TGTGCCAGCAGCCCTAGAGGGACTAGCGGGGGAACCGCCTACGAGCAGTACGTC. Translating it yields CASSPRGTSGGTAYEQYV.

This chain connects TRBV2 to TRBJ2-1; unclear D gene. Germline values: CDR1 SNHLY, CDR2 FYNNEI. Between the trimmed V and J ends, which lost 7 bases and 4 bases, there was a span of 11 bases. The CDR3 extends over 13 amino acids. The CDR3 coding sequence is TGTGCCAGCATCTGGGGAAGGTACAATGAGCAGTTCTTC. Translation gives CASIWGRYNEQFF.

The chain links TRBV5-5 to TRBJ2-7; D possibly corresponds to TRBD1 (7 bases). CDR1 and CDR2 from the germline V gene are SGHKS and YYEKEE (reference sequence). The V end was cut by 4 bases, the J end by 7 bases, with 12 bases between. The CDR3 is 12 residues long. The CDR3 is CASSRTGGEQYV. DNA for the CDR3: TGTGCCAGCAGCAGGACAGGAGGGGAGCAGTACGTC.

The rearrangement links TRBV10-2 to TRBJ2-7, with TRBD2 matching 9 bases. The CDR3 is 16 amino acids. Germline trimming cut 6 bases from V and 3 bases from J; bases unmatched to any gene: 12. Germline CDR1 and CDR2: WSHSY and SAAADI. CDR3 bases: TGCGCCAGCAGCCCCCGAGCTAGCGGGGCCAACTACGAGCAGTACTTC. Translation gives CASSPRASGANYEQYF.

The chain carries TRBV4-1 and TRBJ1-3; D not resolved. Per the germline V gene, CDR1 is MGHRA and CDR2 is YSYEKL. Between the trimmed V and J ends, which lost 0 bases and 4 bases, there was a span of 10 bases. This CDR3 is built from 15 residues. CDR3 DNA: TGCGCCAGCAGCCAAGATGCAGGAGGCGGAAACACCATATATTTT. The encoded protein is CASSQDAGGGNTIYF.

V gene TRBV7-2 combines with J gene TRBJ1-2; 8 bases are shared with TRBD1. CDR3 length: 14 residues. V lost 1 base to trimming and J lost 4 bases; unmatched junction nucleotides: 2. Germline V lookup: CDR1 SGHTA, CDR2 FQGNSA. CDR3 sequence: CASSLVQGAYGYTF. CDR3 nucleotides: TGTGCCAGCAGCTTAGTCCAGGGGGCCTATGGCTACACCTTC.

This clonotype was seen only once. V and J are TRBV24-1 and TRBJ2-2; the match to TRBD1 covers 7 bases. CDR1 is KGHDR, CDR2 SFDVKD, per germline. V dropped 4 bases and J dropped 2; count of bases not matched to a gene: 3. The CDR3 covers 15 residues. The CDR3: CATSDPGGNTGELFF. CDR3 nucleotides: TGTGCCACCAGTGACCCAGGGGGAAACACCGGGGAGCTGTTTTTT.